A single sample gave rise to the 16 T cell receptor beta chains below, sequenced in a study of early T cells in non-severe SARS-CoV-2 infection (dated by TCRdb to the early 2020s). The method was 5' RACE. The listed sequencing device is NextSeq 500. TCRdb reprocessing: public reads trimmed at Q25 with fastp, clones called with MiXCR, in-frame beta chains kept. Each entry is one CDR3 protein sequence, shown with its most common DNA and genes. The sample yields 35,000 to 55,000 distinct CDR3 sequences; under 7.5% were counted once. The ten largest clonotypes hold under 25% of the sample. Sequencing used whole blood, obtained at baseline. The receptors here all came from an adult who was a healthcare worker with PCR-confirmed SARS-CoV-2 infection or an uninfected control (not recorded which).

Only a few counts were recorded for this clonotype. V and J are TRBV7-8 and TRBJ1-1; D is perhaps TRBD1 (5 bases). The CDR3 consists of 15 residues. V shed 0 bases and J shed 8 bases, with 16 bases lying between them. Germline-derived CDR1 and CDR2 are SGHVS and FQNEAQ. CDR3 sequence: CASSLALGDGPEAFF. The CDR3 DNA reads as TGTGCCAGCAGCTTAGCCCTAGGGGATGGGCCCGAAGCTTTCTTT.

The table lists this clonotype with many counts. CDR3 sequence: CASSQVSYADTEAFF. The CDR3 coding sequence is TGCGCCAGCAGCCAAGTCTCCTACGCGGACACTGAAGCTTTCTTT. The chain is built from TRBV4-3 and TRBJ1-1; no clear D. CDR1 and CDR2 (germline): LGHNA, YSLEER. V was shortened by 1 base and J by 3 bases, with 12 bases between the two germline ends. The CDR3 length is 15 residues.

The chain employs TRBV5-1 and TRBJ1-1; possible D gene TRBD1, 5 bases. The germline gives CDR1 SGHRS, CDR2 YFSETQ. The germline V and J ends were trimmed by 5 bases and 5 bases, with 13 bases remaining between them. The CDR3 is 13 amino acids. The CDR3 loop is CASRDSEWTEAFF. Written as DNA, the CDR3 is TGCGCCAGCAGAGACAGTGAGTGGACTGAAGCTTTCTTT.

This clonotype has at least ten counts. The J gene is TRBJ1-4, the V gene TRBV6-5, with a tentative D call TRBD1 (5 bases). With 2 bases removed from V and 6 bases from J, the gap between germline ends came to 10 bases. CDR3 size: 14 residues. In germline, CDR1 is MNHEY, CDR2 SVGAGI. In DNA, the CDR3 is TGTGCCAGCAGTTACCACAGGCATCATGAAAAACTGTTTTTT. Translating it yields CASSYHRHHEKLFF.

This clonotype was seen many times. The chain combines TRBV13 with TRBJ2-7; 8 nucleotides agree with TRBD2. V shed 2 bases, J shed 2 bases, and the junction held 2 bases outside the gene matches. CDR1 and CDR2 from the germline V gene are PRHDT and FYEKMQ (reference sequence). There are 14 residues in the CDR3. The CDR3 bases are TGTGCCAGCAGCTTAACTAGCGGTCCCTACGAGCAGTACTTC. Encoded protein: CASSLTSGPYEQYF.

This clonotype has ten or more counts. This chain links TRBV18 with TRBJ2-5, with D maybe TRBD2 (6 bases). V was pared by 2 bases and J by 5 bases, with 6 bases between. Germline assignment: CDR1 KGHSH and CDR2 LQKENI. This CDR3 spans 12 amino acids. CDR3 sequence: CASSPGGETQYF. The CDR3 nucleotides are TGTGCCAGCTCACCAGGAGGGGAGACCCAGTACTTC.

This clonotype was seen more than once but under ten times. One junction end disagrees with the germline gene, perhaps due to a read error. The rearrangement links TRBV7-7 to TRBJ2-5; 7 bases match TRBD2. This CDR3 region has 16 residues. The germline CDR1 and CDR2 sequences are SSHAT and FNYEAQ (reference sequence). DNA of the CDR3: TGTGCTAGCAGCCTCGCTACTAGCGAGATACAAGAGACCCAGTACTTC. Encoded protein: CASSLATSEIQETQYF.

This clonotype was counted ten times or more. This chain connects TRBV28 to TRBJ1-5; D gene uncertain. V was shortened by 6 bases and J by 2 bases, with 8 bases between the two germline ends. This CDR3 has 13 residues. The germline gives CDR1 MDHEN, CDR2 SYDVKM. This CDR3 is CASRSGGNQPQHF. The CDR3 nucleotides read TGTGCCAGCAGGTCCGGTGGCAATCAGCCCCAGCATTTT.

This clonotype was detected many times. V usage is TRBV4-2 and J usage is TRBJ2-7; perhaps TRBD2 as D (6 bases). Per the germline V gene, CDR1 is LGHNA and CDR2 is YNFKEQ. Between the trimmed V and J ends, which lost 0 bases and 4 bases, there was a span of 16 bases. CDR3 length equals 16 residues. CDR3 in amino acids: CASSQDLSGSTYEQYF. DNA for the CDR3: TGTGCCAGCAGCCAAGATCTCTCCGGGAGTACTTACGAGCAGTACTTC.

At least ten counts were recorded for this clonotype. The J gene is TRBJ2-2, the V gene TRBV7-3; D remains ambiguous. This CDR3 has 13 residues. Germline-derived CDR1 and CDR2 are SGHTA and FQGTGA. Between the trimmed V and J ends, which lost 2 bases and 4 bases, there was a span of 5 bases. CDR3 region: CASSLDFTGELFF. The CDR3 DNA reads as TGTGCCAGCAGCTTAGATTTCACCGGGGAGCTGTTTTTT.

This clonotype was picked up a small number of times. This chain links TRBV7-6 with TRBJ2-7; 7 bases fit TRBD1. Trimming cost V 2 bases and J 4 bases; bases outside gene matches: 8. The length of the CDR3 is 15 residues. Germline V gene data show CDR1 as SGHVS and CDR2 as FNYEAQ. The CDR3 DNA follows: TGTGCCAGCAGCTTACAAGGGGGCGAAAGTTACGAGCAGTACTTC. Protein sequence: CASSLQGGESYEQYF.

This chain connects TRBV4-3 to TRBJ2-7; D not resolved. This CDR3 has 14 amino acids. The V and J ends lost 0 bases and 7 bases respectively, with 13 bases between them. Germline V gene data show CDR1 as LGHNA and CDR2 as YSLEER. Written as DNA, the CDR3 is TGCGCCAGCAGCCAAGAAGTTTTCCGTTGGGAGCAGTACTTC. Translation gives CASSQEVFRWEQYF.

The V and J genes are TRBV20-1 and TRBJ2-3, with 7 bases fitting TRBD2. There are 15 residues in the CDR3. CDR1 is DFQATT and CDR2 is SNEGSKA in the germline V gene (reference sequence). V was pared by 6 bases and J by 8 bases, with 17 bases of the junction left unmatched. This chain's CDR3 is CSAHAGALQGSTQYF. The DNA of the CDR3 is TGCAGTGCCCACGCGGGAGCCCTCCAGGGTAGTACGCAGTATTTT.

This clonotype showed up many times. The genes are TRBV9 and TRBJ1-4; 8 bases agree with TRBD1. J gave up 6 bases and V 0 bases, and 7 bases lay outside the gene matches. The CDR3 sequence is 16 residues long. Germline V lookup: CDR1 SGDLS, CDR2 YYNGEE. This CDR3 is CASSVASGQGHEKLFF. The CDR3 DNA sequence: TGTGCCAGCAGCGTAGCGAGTGGACAGGGACATGAAAAACTGTTTTTT.

This clonotype was counted at least ten times. The J gene is TRBJ1-6, the V gene TRBV20-1, with a tentative D call TRBD1 (5 bases). Per germline, CDR1 DFQATT and CDR2 SNEGSKA (reference sequence). The CDR3 totals 15 residues. Trimming shortened V by 6 bases and J by 8 bases, and 20 bases separated the two germline ends. CDR3 bases: TGCAGTGCAAAGAGTCCCGGGCAGGGATATTCACCCCTCCACTTT. Its protein product is CSAKSPGQGYSPLHF.

V gene TRBV4-1 combines with J gene TRBJ1-6, with D possibly being TRBD1 (6 bases). The germline V and J ends were trimmed by 0 bases and 10 bases, with 16 bases remaining between them. CDR3 size: 16 residues. Germline assignment: CDR1 MGHRA and CDR2 YSYEKL. Written as DNA, the CDR3 is TGCGCCAGCAGCCAAGACGGGGGCAGTACGACATCACCCCTCCACTTT. Translating it yields CASSQDGGSTTSPLHF.